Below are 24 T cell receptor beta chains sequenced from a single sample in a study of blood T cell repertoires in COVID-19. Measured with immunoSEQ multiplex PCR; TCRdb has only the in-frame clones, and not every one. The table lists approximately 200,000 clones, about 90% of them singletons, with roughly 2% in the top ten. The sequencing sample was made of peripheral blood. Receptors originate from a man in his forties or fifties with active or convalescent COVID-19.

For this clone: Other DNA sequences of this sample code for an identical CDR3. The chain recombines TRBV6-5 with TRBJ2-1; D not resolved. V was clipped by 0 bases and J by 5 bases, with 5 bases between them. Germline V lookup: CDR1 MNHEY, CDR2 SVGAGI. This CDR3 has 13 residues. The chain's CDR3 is CASSYSSDNEQFF. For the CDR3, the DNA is TGTGCCAGCAGTTACTCGAGTGACAATGAGCAGTTCTTC.

CDR3 nucleotide sequence: TGTGCCAGCAGCTTAGAGGGACTGAGCACAGATACGCAGTATTTT. As protein: CASSLEGLSTDTQYF. J is TRBJ2-3 and V is TRBV11-2, with a tentative D call TRBD2 (6 bases). Germline lookup yields CDR1 SGHAT and CDR2 FQNNGV. With 0 bases removed from V and 0 bases from J, the gap between germline ends came to 7 bases. The CDR3 loop spans 15 amino acids.

CDR3 bases: TGTGCCAGCAGCTTACGGGGGCTAGCGGGAGCAGATGAGCAGTTCTTC. It yields the protein CASSLRGLAGADEQFF. This chain connects TRBV11-2 to TRBJ2-1, with 10 bases matching TRBD2. The V segment lost 2 bases and the J segment 8 bases; nucleotides outside the gene matches: 9. Germline V CDR1 and CDR2: SGHAT, FQNNGV. The CDR3 totals 16 residues.

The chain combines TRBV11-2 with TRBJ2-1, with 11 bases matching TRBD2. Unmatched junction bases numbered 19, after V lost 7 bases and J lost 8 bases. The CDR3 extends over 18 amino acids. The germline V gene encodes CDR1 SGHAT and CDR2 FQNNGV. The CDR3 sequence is CASTFRGGSGGALDEQFF. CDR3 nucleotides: TGTGCCAGCACCTTTAGAGGCGGTAGCGGGGGGGCGCTCGATGAGCAGTTCTTC. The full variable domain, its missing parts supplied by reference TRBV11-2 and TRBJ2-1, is EAGVAQSPRYKIIEKRQSVAFWCNPISGHATLYWYQQILGQGPKLLIQFQNNGVVDDSQLPKDRFSAERLKGVDSTLKIQPAKLEDSAVYLCASTFRGGSGGALDEQFFGPGTRLTVL.

This chain's CDR3 is CASSILPGQGFYEQYF. In DNA, the CDR3 is TGTGCCAGCAGTATCCTACCGGGACAGGGTTTCTACGAGCAGTACTTC. The genes are TRBV6-6 and TRBJ2-7; TRBD1 aligns across 9 bases. Germline CDR1 and CDR2: MNHNY and SVGAGI (reference sequence). The trim removed 5 bases at V and 3 bases at J, leaving 11 bases unmatched. The CDR3 runs 16 residues.

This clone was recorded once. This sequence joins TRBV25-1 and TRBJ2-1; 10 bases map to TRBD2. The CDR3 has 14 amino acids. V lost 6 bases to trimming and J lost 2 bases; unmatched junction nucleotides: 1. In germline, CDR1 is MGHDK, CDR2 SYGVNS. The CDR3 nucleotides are TGTGCCAGCAGGGGACTAGCGACCTACAATGAGCAGTTCTTC. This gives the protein CASRGLATYNEQFF.

CDR3 residues: CSVEDQSYEQYF. The CDR3 DNA follows: TGCAGCGTTGAAGACCAGTCCTACGAGCAGTACTTC. V and J are TRBV29-1 and TRBJ2-7; unclear D gene. V shed 0 bases and J shed 1 base, with 4 bases lying between them. Per germline, CDR1 SQVTM and CDR2 ANQGSEA. The CDR3 is 12 amino acids.

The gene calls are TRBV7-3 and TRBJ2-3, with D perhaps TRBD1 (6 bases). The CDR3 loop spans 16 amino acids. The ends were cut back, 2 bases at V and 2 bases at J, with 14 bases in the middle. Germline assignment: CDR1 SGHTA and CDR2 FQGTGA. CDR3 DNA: TGTGCCAGCAGCTTAGGACTCGGGACACACACAGATACGCAGTATTTT. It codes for CASSLGLGTHTDTQYF.

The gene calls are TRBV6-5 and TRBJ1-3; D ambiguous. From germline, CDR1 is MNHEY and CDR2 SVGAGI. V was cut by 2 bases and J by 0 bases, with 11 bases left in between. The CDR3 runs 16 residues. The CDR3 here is CASSYGFRSSGNTIYF. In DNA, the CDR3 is TGTGCCAGCAGTTACGGTTTCCGGAGCTCTGGAAACACCATATATTTT.

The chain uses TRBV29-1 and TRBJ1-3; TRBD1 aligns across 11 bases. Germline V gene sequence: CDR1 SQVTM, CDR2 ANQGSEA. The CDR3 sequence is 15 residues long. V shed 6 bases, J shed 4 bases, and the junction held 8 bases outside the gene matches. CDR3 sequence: CSVAGTGGLGNTIYF. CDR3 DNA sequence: TGCAGCGTCGCCGGGACAGGGGGTCTCGGAAACACCATATATTTT.

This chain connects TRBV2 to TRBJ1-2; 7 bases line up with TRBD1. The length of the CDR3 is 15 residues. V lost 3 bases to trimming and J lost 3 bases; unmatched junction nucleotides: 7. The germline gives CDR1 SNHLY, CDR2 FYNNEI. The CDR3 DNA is TGTGCCAGCAGTGAGGAGACAGGGCCATACTATGGCTACACCTTC. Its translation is CASSEETGPYYGYTF.

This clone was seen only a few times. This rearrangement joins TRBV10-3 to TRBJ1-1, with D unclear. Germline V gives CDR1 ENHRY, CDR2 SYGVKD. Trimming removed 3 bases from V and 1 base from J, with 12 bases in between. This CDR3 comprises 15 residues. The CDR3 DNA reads TGTGCCATCAGTGATCCTGTGGGGAGGAACACTGAAGCTTTCTTT. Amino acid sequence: CAISDPVGRNTEAFF.

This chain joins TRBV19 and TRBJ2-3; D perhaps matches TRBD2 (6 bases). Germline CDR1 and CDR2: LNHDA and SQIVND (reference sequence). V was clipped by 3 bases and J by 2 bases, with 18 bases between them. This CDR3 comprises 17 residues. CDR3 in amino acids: CASSIHPPRGSTDTQYF. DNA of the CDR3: TGTGCCAGTAGTATCCATCCCCCACGGGGGTCCACAGATACGCAGTATTTT.

CDR3 DNA sequence: TGTGCCAGCAGCCAGGATTCTAGCACAGATACGCAGTATTTT. Amino acids: CASSQDSSTDTQYF. The rearrangement links TRBV11-3 to TRBJ2-3; D is undetermined. CDR3 length: 14 amino acids. Per germline, CDR1 SGHNT and CDR2 YENEEA. The V end was cut by 5 bases, the J end by 0 bases, with 9 bases between.

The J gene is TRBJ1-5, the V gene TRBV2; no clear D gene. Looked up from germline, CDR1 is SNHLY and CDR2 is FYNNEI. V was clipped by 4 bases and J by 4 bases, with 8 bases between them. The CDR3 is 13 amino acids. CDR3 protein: CASSGRGNQPQHF. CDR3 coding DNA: TGTGCCAGCAGTGGAAGAGGGAATCAGCCCCAGCATTTT. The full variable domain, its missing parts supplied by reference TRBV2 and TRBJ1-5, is EPEVTQTPSHQVTQMGQEVILRCVPISNHLYFYWYRQILGQKVEFLVSFYNNEISEKSEIFDDQFSVERPDGSNFTLKIRSTKLEDSAMYFCASSGRGNQPQHFGDGTRLSIL.

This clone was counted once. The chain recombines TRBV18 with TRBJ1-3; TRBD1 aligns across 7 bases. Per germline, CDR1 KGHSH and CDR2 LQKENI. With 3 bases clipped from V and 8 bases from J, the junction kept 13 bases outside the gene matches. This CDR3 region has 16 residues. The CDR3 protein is CASSPLQGPSEDTIYF. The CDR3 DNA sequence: TGTGCCAGCTCACCCTTACAGGGGCCGTCGGAGGACACCATATATTTT.

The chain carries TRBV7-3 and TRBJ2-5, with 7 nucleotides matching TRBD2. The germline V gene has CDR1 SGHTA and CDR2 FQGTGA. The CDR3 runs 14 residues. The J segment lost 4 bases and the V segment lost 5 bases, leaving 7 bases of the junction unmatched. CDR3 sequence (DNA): TGTGCCAGCAGCCTAGGGAGGGCGAGAGAGACCCAGTACTTC. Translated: CASSLGRARETQYF.

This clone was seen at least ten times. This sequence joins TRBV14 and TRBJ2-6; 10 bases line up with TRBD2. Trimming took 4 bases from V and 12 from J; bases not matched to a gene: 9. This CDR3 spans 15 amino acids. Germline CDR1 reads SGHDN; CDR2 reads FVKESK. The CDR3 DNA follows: TGTGCCAGCAGCCCTTTAGCGGGGGGCCCTCCCGTCCTGACTTTC. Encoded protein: CASSPLAGGPPVLTF. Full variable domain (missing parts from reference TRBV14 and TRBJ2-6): EAGVTQFPSHSVIEKGQTVTLRCDPISGHDNLYWYRRVMGKEIKFLLHFVKESKQDESGMPNNRFLAERTGGTYSTLKVQPAELEDSGVYFCASSPLAGGPPVLTFGAGSRLTVL.

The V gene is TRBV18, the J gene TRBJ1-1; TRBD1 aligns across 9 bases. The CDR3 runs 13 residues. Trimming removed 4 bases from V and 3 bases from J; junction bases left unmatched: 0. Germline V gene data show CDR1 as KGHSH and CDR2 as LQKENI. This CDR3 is CASSRTGDTEAFF. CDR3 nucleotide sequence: TGTGCCAGCTCACGGACAGGGGACACTGAAGCTTTCTTT. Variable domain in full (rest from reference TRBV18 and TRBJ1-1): NAGVMQNPRHLVRRRGQEARLRCSPMKGHSHVYWYRQLPEEGLKFMVYLQKENIIDESGMPKERFSAEFPKEGPSILRIQQVVRGDSAAYFCASSRTGDTEAFFGQGTRLTVV.

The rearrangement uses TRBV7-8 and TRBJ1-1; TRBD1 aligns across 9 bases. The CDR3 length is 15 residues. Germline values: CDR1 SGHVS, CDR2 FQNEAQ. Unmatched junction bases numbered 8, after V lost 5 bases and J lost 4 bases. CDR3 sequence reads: CASSEGQGSVTEAFF. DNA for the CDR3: TGTGCCAGCAGCGAAGGACAGGGGTCGGTCACTGAAGCTTTCTTT.

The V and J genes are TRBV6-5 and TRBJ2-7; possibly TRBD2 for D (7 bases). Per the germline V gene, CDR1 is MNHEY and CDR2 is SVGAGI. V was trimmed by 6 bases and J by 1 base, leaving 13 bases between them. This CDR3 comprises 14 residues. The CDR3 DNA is TGTGCCAGCAGGGGGGCTAGCGGTTCCTACGAGCAGTACTTC. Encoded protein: CASRGASGSYEQYF.

CDR3 nucleotide sequence: TGTGCCAGCAGCCCCCAGGGGTCTCGCGGCTACACCTTC. The encoded protein is CASSPQGSRGYTF. This sequence joins TRBV27 and TRBJ1-2; D perhaps matches TRBD1 (6 bases). The V and J ends lost 6 bases and 8 bases respectively, with 16 bases between them. The germline V gene encodes CDR1 MNHEY and CDR2 SMNVEV (reference sequence). This CDR3 region has 13 residues.

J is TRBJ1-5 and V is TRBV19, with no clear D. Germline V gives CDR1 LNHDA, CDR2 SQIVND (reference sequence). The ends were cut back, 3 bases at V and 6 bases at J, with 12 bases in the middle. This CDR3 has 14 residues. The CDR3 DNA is TGTGCCAGTAGTATGAAGGCGGGAGTTCAGCCCCAGCATTTT. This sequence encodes CASSMKAGVQPQHF.

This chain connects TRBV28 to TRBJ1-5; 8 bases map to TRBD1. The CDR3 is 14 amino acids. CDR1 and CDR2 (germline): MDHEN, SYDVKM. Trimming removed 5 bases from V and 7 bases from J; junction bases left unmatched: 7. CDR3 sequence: CASSIGQGEQPQHF. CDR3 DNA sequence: TGTGCCAGCAGTATCGGACAGGGAGAACAGCCCCAGCATTTT.